This entry is about one TCR beta chain. The data were obtained in a study of OX40 agonist ivuxolimab in advanced cancers. Looking at the study overall: While on treatment, patients had intravenous ivuxolimab at 0.01 to 10 mg/kg every 2 weeks.

Clones were read by immunoSEQ multiplex PCR, and TCRdb kept only the in-frame ones, dropping some. The sample holds about 35,000 clones, 80% to 95% seen once. Trimming removed 8 bases from V and 1 base from J, with 6 bases in between. The CDR3 contains 13 residues. Germline V gives CDR1 MGHDK, CDR2 SYGVNS. The cohort excluded patients with autoimmune disease history or systemic immunosuppression. This chain connects TRBV25-1 to TRBJ2-6; D may correspond to TRBD1 or TRBD2 (5 bases each). The TCR originated in an adult with an advanced solid tumor such as melanoma, head and neck, liver or kidney cancer. The sample here was CD4+ or CD8+ T cells sorted from blood, taken in a trial of the OX40 agonist ivuxolimab. This chain's CDR3 is CASGGSGANVLTF. DNA for the CDR3: TGTGCCAGCGGGGGATCTGGGGCCAACGTCCTGACTTTC.